This T cell receptor (beta chain) originates from a study of CD8+CD57+ T cells in acquired aplastic anemia. Genomic DNA served as template for TCR beta VDJ and CDR3 profiling. One entry per CDR3 protein, called by TCRdb with MiXCR from the reads. Of tens of thousands of distinct CDR3 sequences in the sample, over 55% were seen once. Flow cytometry had shown expanded CD8+CD57+ cells in the patients chosen for sequencing. V dropped 2 bases and J dropped 4; count of bases not matched to a gene: 3. This CDR3 is built from 15 residues. Germline values: CDR1 MNHEY, CDR2 SVGEGT. The clonotype comes from a human donor with aplastic anemia. J is TRBJ2-2 and V is TRBV6-2 or TRBV6-3, with 8 bases identical to TRBD2. The source material was sorted CD4+, CD8+, or CD8+CD57+ T cells (not recorded which) from PBMCs. This CDR3 is CASSYEGLVTGELFF. The CDR3 region has the DNA TGTGCCAGCAGTTACGAGGGACTAGTCACCGGGGAGCTGTTTTTT.